What follows are 32 T cell receptor beta chains derived from one specimen sequenced in a study of patients and donors after allogeneic stem cell transplantation. MiXCR, applied by TCRdb to the RT-PCR reads, yields one record per CDR3 protein. Of 150,000 to 250,000 distinct CDR3 sequences in the sample, around two fifths were seen once. The sample taken for sequencing was blood, either unsorted or a sorted T cell fraction (not recorded which). The source of these receptors is a human donor who was either an allogeneic HSCT recipient or a stem cell or donor lymphocyte infusion donor (not recorded which). It is not recorded whose cells these are; they may come from a transplant donor.

The V and J genes are TRBV5-1 and TRBJ2-3; D is perhaps TRBD2 (6 bases). Between the trimmed V and J ends, which lost 3 bases and 3 bases, there was a span of 11 bases. CDR3 length equals 14 residues. Looked up from germline, CDR1 is SGHRS and CDR2 is YFSETQ. The CDR3 sequence is CASSYGRGTDTQYF. The DNA for the CDR3 is TGCGCCAGCAGCTACGGGAGAGGGACAGATACGCAGTATTTT.

The DNA of the CDR3 is TGTGCCAGCAGCGTCGGGGGGACTAATATTATCAATGAGCAGTTCTTC. Translation gives CASSVGGTNIINEQFF. V is TRBV9 and J is TRBJ2-1, with 7 bases aligning to TRBD2. CDR1 and CDR2 (germline): SGDLS, YYNGEE. CDR3 length equals 16 residues. The V segment lost 2 bases and the J segment 6 bases; nucleotides outside the gene matches: 11.

This clonotype was seen only a few times. The chain combines TRBV12-3 or TRBV12-4 with TRBJ1-1; the D gene is possibly TRBD1 (5 bases). Trimming took 7 bases from V and 0 from J, leaving 12 bases between them. The CDR3 runs to 14 residues. Here the CDR3 reads CASTPDRMNTEAFF. The CDR3 bases are TGTGCCAGCACTCCCGACAGAATGAACACTGAAGCTTTCTTT.

The chain recombines TRBV15 with TRBJ2-1, with D perhaps TRBD1 or TRBD2 (6 bases each). Germline assignment: CDR1 LNHNV and CDR2 YYDKDF (reference sequence). Trimming removed 6 bases at V and 7 bases at J, with 16 bases between. CDR3 length: 14 amino acids. Written as DNA, the CDR3 is TGTGCCACCAGTAGGGACGGGGGCAATAATGAGCAGTTCTTC. This gives the protein CATSRDGGNNEQFF.

V gene TRBV20-1 combines with J gene TRBJ2-7; D is ambiguous. Germline V gene data show CDR1 as DFQATT and CDR2 as SNEGSKA (reference sequence). CDR3 length: 12 residues. The DNA for the CDR3 is TGCGGATGTAGAACCAATTCCTACGAGCAGTACTTC. This gives the protein CGCRTNSYEQYF.

This clonotype was counted a few times. CDR3 sequence: CASSFALPNYGYTF. CDR3 nucleotide sequence: TGCGCCAGCAGCTTCGCCTTGCCAAACTATGGCTACACCTTC. This sequence joins TRBV5-1 and TRBJ1-2; D gene uncertain. Germline lookup yields CDR1 SGHRS and CDR2 YFSETQ. The CDR3 runs to 14 residues. Trimming removed 2 bases from V and 2 bases from J, with 10 bases in between.

This clonotype was picked up a small number of times. The rearrangement uses TRBV28 and TRBJ1-6; no firm D call. From germline, CDR1 is MDHEN and CDR2 SYDVKM. The CDR3 contains 14 residues. Deletions cut 4 bases from V and 4 bases from J, with 8 bases between. The CDR3 protein is CASSSMGYNSPLHF. The CDR3 DNA is TGTGCCAGCAGTTCCATGGGTTATAATTCACCCCTCCACTTT.

The chain has TRBV5-1 and TRBJ1-1, with TRBD1 as a possible D gene (6 bases). Trimming took 2 bases from V and 0 from J, leaving 14 bases between them. CDR3 length: 16 amino acids. Germline CDR1 SGHRS, CDR2 YFSETQ. CDR3: CASSFPTGGMNTEAFF. DNA for the CDR3: TGCGCCAGCAGCTTCCCGACAGGCGGCATGAACACTGAAGCTTTCTTT.

This chain joins TRBV28 and TRBJ2-7; D remains ambiguous. V shed 3 bases and J shed 4 bases, with 22 bases lying between them. Germline V CDR1 and CDR2: MDHEN, SYDVKM. CDR3 length: 17 residues. The CDR3 DNA follows: TGTGCCAGCAGTTTCCCTTCTGAGGACCGCCGAAATTACGAGCAGTACTTC. This gives the protein CASSFPSEDRRNYEQYF.

The rearrangement joins TRBV12-3 or TRBV12-4 to TRBJ2-1; no definite D call. The CDR3 runs to 13 residues. V lost 5 bases to trimming and J lost 6 bases, with 11 bases between them. CDR3 sequence reads: CASSPPKINEQFF. The CDR3 nucleotides are TGTGCCAGCAGTCCACCGAAGATCAATGAGCAGTTCTTC.

In DNA, the CDR3 is TGTGCCAGCAGCCCGGAGGGCCTACAAGAGACCCAGTACTTC. The encoded protein is CASSPEGLQETQYF. The V gene is TRBV12-3 or TRBV12-4, the J gene TRBJ2-5, with TRBD2 as a possible D gene (6 bases). Trimming left V 6 bases short and J 2 bases short, with 13 bases between. The CDR3 runs to 14 residues.

This clonotype was picked up a small number of times. The chain carries TRBV7-9 and TRBJ1-2; D not certain. Germline values: CDR1 SEHNR, CDR2 FQNEAQ (reference sequence). The V end lost 0 bases, the J end lost 0 bases, and 8 bases lay between the germline ends. The CDR3 covers 15 residues. The CDR3 nucleotides are TGTGCCAGCAGCTTAGCTTTTCCTACTAACTATGGCTACACCTTC. Translating it yields CASSLAFPTNYGYTF.

A few counts support this clonotype. The genes are TRBV29-1 and TRBJ2-1, with 12 positions matching TRBD2. The length of the CDR3 is 19 residues. V gave up 4 bases and J gave up 2 bases; unmatched junction bases: 15. Per the germline V gene, CDR1 is SQVTM and CDR2 is ANQGSEA. CDR3 coding DNA: TGCAGCGTTGGAGGTAGGACTAGCGGGAAAATACACCCCTACAATGAGCAGTTCTTC. Protein product: CSVGGRTSGKIHPYNEQFF.

This sequence joins TRBV15 and TRBJ2-3, with D uncertain. From germline, CDR1 is LNHNV and CDR2 YYDKDF (reference sequence). With 3 bases removed from V and 2 bases from J, the gap between germline ends came to 15 bases. There are 16 residues in the CDR3. CDR3 nucleotides: TGTGCCACCAGCAGTAGACCGATCCCGTTCACAGATACGCAGTATTTT. Protein sequence: CATSSRPIPFTDTQYF. Full variable domain (remainder filled in from reference TRBV15 and TRBJ2-3): DAMVIQNPRYQVTQFGKPVTLSCSQTLNHNVMYWYQQKSSQAPKLLFHYYDKDFNNEADTPDNFQSRRPNTSFCFLDIRSPGLGDTAMYLCATSSRPIPFTDTQYFGPGTRLTVL.

This rearrangement joins TRBV15 to TRBJ2-7, with D possibly TRBD2 on 6 matching bases. Germline V CDR1 and CDR2: LNHNV, YYDKDF (reference sequence). Trimming took 5 bases from V and 6 from J, leaving 20 bases between them. This CDR3 region has 15 residues. The CDR3 bases are TGTGCCACCAGCCCTGAACCCGGGAGTACACTCGAGCAGTACTTC. Translated: CATSPEPGSTLEQYF.

This clonotype was found a few times. CDR3 residues: CASSPRTGHLLNTEAFF. The DNA of the CDR3 is TGTGCCAGCAGCCCCCGGACAGGCCACCTTTTGAACACTGAAGCTTTCTTT. This chain joins TRBV9 and TRBJ1-1, with 7 bases identical to TRBD1. The CDR3 has 17 residues. After removal of 4 bases from V and 0 bases from J, the junction contained 12 bases not matched to a gene. Germline V gives CDR1 SGDLS, CDR2 YYNGEE.

The chain has TRBV5-8 and TRBJ1-5, with D perhaps TRBD1 (6 bases). Trimming stripped 4 bases from V and 3 bases from J, with 14 bases between. This CDR3 spans 15 amino acids. CDR1 is SGHTS and CDR2 is YDEGEE in the germline V gene. This CDR3 is CASSPEGHYNQPQHF. The CDR3 DNA sequence: TGTGCCAGCAGCCCGGAGGGACATTACAATCAGCCCCAGCATTTT.

The V gene is TRBV14, the J gene TRBJ2-5, with TRBD2 as a possible D gene (5 bases). The ends were cut back, 2 bases at V and 2 bases at J, with 12 bases in the middle. Germline V gene lookup returns CDR1 SGHDN and CDR2 FVKESK. The CDR3 loop spans 15 amino acids. This chain's CDR3 is CASSQSRTGQETQYF. The CDR3 region has the DNA TGTGCCAGCAGCCAATCGAGGACGGGACAAGAGACCCAGTACTTC. Full variable domain (missing parts from reference TRBV14 and TRBJ2-5): EAGVTQFPSHSVIEKGQTVTLRCDPISGHDNLYWYRRVMGKEIKFLLHFVKESKQDESGMPNNRFLAERTGGTYSTLKVQPAELEDSGVYFCASSQSRTGQETQYFGPGTRLLVL.

This clonotype was picked up many times. The rearrangement uses TRBV12-3 or TRBV12-4 and TRBJ1-2, with no clear D. CDR3 length equals 13 residues. Trimming cost V 4 bases and J 0 bases, with 6 bases left between them. The CDR3 sequence: CASSWATNYGYTF. DNA for the CDR3: TGTGCCAGCAGTTGGGCTACTAACTATGGCTACACCTTC.

The CDR3 DNA reads as TGCAGTGTTGGGACTAGCGGGAGAGCCAACACCGGGGAGCTGTTTTTT. Translation gives CSVGTSGRANTGELFF. The gene calls are TRBV20-1 and TRBJ2-2; 14 bases agree with TRBD2. Per the germline V gene, CDR1 is DFQATT and CDR2 is SNEGSKA (reference sequence). The trim removed 7 bases at V and 2 bases at J, leaving 6 bases unmatched. The CDR3 is 16 residues long.

The gene calls are TRBV18 and TRBJ1-1; D possibly corresponds to TRBD1 (5 bases). Trimming left V 1 base short and J 6 bases short, with 12 bases between. Germline CDR1 is KGHSH and CDR2 is LQKENI. The CDR3 runs 14 residues. The chain's CDR3 is CASSPRGQLAEAFF. In DNA form, the CDR3 reads TGTGCCAGCTCACCACGGGGCCAACTTGCTGAAGCTTTCTTT.

The V call is TRBV20-1, the J call TRBJ2-7, with TRBD2 identical over 8 bases. CDR3 length equals 14 residues. J was trimmed by 0 bases and V by 5 bases; bases with no gene match: 6. Germline loops: CDR1 DFQATT, CDR2 SNEGSKA (reference sequence). This chain's CDR3 is CSADSGTSSYEQYF. CDR3 coding DNA: TGCAGTGCTGACTCCGGGACTAGCTCCTACGAGCAGTACTTC.

The rearrangement joins TRBV27 to TRBJ2-7; D is possibly TRBD1 (6 bases). CDR3 length equals 14 residues. Germline assignment: CDR1 MNHEY and CDR2 SMNVEV (reference sequence). The V and J ends lost 8 bases and 1 base respectively, with 15 bases between them. The CDR3 here is CASGGAGASYEQYF. The CDR3 coding sequence is TGTGCCAGCGGGGGAGCAGGGGCGTCCTACGAGCAGTACTTC.

This rearrangement joins TRBV2 to TRBJ2-5; maybe TRBD1 (6 bases). CDR1 is SNHLY, CDR2 FYNNEI, per germline. The CDR3 runs to 15 residues. V was pared by 0 bases and J by 2 bases, with 10 bases between. The CDR3 spells CASSEALRGQETQYF. The CDR3, as DNA: TGTGCCAGCAGTGAAGCGCTCAGGGGTCAAGAGACCCAGTACTTC.

The genes are TRBV19 and TRBJ2-6, with D unresolved. The V end lost 3 bases, the J end lost 2 bases, and 8 bases lay between the germline ends. Germline CDR1 LNHDA, CDR2 SQIVND (reference sequence). This CDR3 contains 15 residues. This CDR3 is CASSISGPGANVLTF. The CDR3, as DNA: TGTGCCAGTAGTATTTCAGGCCCTGGGGCCAACGTCCTGACTTTC.

This clonotype has a handful of counts. The chain combines TRBV20-1 with TRBJ1-5; 8 nucleotides match TRBD1. Germline-derived CDR1 and CDR2 are DFQATT and SNEGSKA (reference sequence). There are 15 residues in the CDR3. Trimming cost V 3 bases and J 2 bases; bases outside gene matches: 6. Here the CDR3 reads CSASSPTGGNQPQHF. In DNA, the CDR3 is TGCAGTGCTAGTTCTCCGACAGGGGGCAATCAGCCCCAGCATTTT.

The genes are TRBV7-2 and TRBJ1-2; D perhaps matches TRBD1 (6 bases). The CDR3 loop spans 13 amino acids. The V gene lost 3 bases and the J gene lost 7 bases, with 12 bases spanning the gap. Germline V gene data show CDR1 as SGHTA and CDR2 as FQGNSA. For the CDR3, the DNA is TGTGCCAGCAGCTTTCTGGGGGCGGGTGGCTACACCTTC. Amino acids: CASSFLGAGGYTF.

The chain links TRBV12-3 or TRBV12-4 to TRBJ1-1; D might be TRBD1 (6 bases). The CDR3 is 13 amino acids. The V end was cut by 7 bases, the J end by 6 bases, with 15 bases between. The CDR3 DNA reads TGTGCCAGCACCGGCAGGCGGGGGCCTGAAGCTTTCTTT. Its translation: CASTGRRGPEAFF.

This clonotype was seen only a few times. The chain recombines TRBV5-8 with TRBJ2-7; 8 bases agree with TRBD2. Germline lookup yields CDR1 SGHTS and CDR2 YDEGEE. V dropped 9 bases and J dropped 0; count of bases not matched to a gene: 8. The CDR3 length is 14 residues. CDR3 sequence: CATTPSGPSYEQYF. The CDR3 DNA reads as TGTGCCACTACCCCTAGCGGGCCCTCCTACGAGCAGTACTTC.

The J gene is TRBJ2-1, the V gene TRBV14; D remains unclear. The V and J ends lost 3 bases and 0 bases respectively, with 12 bases between them. CDR3 length: 16 amino acids. Germline loops: CDR1 SGHDN, CDR2 FVKESK. CDR3 residues: CASSHWDPSSYNEQFF. In nucleotides, the CDR3 is TGTGCCAGCAGCCATTGGGATCCGAGCTCCTACAATGAGCAGTTCTTC.

This sequence joins TRBV18 and TRBJ2-2, with 8 bases fitting TRBD2. The V segment lost 3 bases and the J segment 4 bases; nucleotides outside the gene matches: 7. The CDR3 is made up of 16 amino acids. In germline, CDR1 is KGHSH, CDR2 LQKENI. This chain's CDR3 is CASSPEGTSTTGELFF. The CDR3, as DNA: TGTGCCAGCTCACCGGAGGGGACTAGTACCACCGGGGAGCTGTTTTTT. Together with reference TRBV18 and TRBJ2-2, the CDR3 gives the full variable domain: NAGVMQNPRHLVRRRGQEARLRCSPMKGHSHVYWYRQLPEEGLKFMVYLQKENIIDESGMPKERFSAEFPKEGPSILRIQQVVRGDSAAYFCASSPEGTSTTGELFFGEGSRLTVL.

This clonotype was seen a few times. V gene TRBV27 combines with J gene TRBJ1-5; TRBD1 matches 7 bases. CDR3 length equals 15 residues. The junction had 14 bases not matched to a gene; V was cut back by 6 bases and J by 9 bases. CDR1 MNHEY and CDR2 SMNVEV come from the germline V gene (reference sequence). The CDR3 bases are TGTGCCAGCAGCTCCTCGGGACAGCTCAACTGGCCCCAGCATTTT. As protein: CASSSSGQLNWPQHF.